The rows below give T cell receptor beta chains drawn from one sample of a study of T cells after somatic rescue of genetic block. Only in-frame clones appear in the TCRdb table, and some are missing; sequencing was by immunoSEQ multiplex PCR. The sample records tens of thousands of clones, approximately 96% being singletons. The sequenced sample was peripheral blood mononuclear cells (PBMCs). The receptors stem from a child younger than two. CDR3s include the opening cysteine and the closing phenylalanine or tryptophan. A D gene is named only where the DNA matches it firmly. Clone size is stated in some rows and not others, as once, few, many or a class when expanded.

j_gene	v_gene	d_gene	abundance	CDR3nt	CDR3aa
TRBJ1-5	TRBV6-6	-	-	TGTGCCAGCAGTCCGGGACCGAATGATCCCCAGCATTTT	CASSPGPNDPQHF
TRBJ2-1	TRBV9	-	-	TGTGCCAGCAGCGTAGGGGGGCCAAACAATGAGCAGTTCTTC	CASSVGGPNNEQFF
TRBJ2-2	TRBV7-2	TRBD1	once	TGTGCCAGCAGCTTAGTGAGGACAGGCGCGAACACCGGGGAGCTGTTTTTT	CASSLVRTGANTGELFF
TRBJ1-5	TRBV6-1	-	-	TGTGCCAGCAGTGTGACGGGCAATCAGCCCCAGCATTTT	CASSVTGNQPQHF
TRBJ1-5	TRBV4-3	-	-	TGCGCCAGCAGCCAAGACGAGTATCAGCCCCAGCATTTT	CASSQDEYQPQHF
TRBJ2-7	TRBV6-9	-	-	TGTGCCAGCAGTTACTTATCGGGGTCCTACGAGCAGTACTTC	CASSYLSGSYEQYF
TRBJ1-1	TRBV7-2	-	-	TGTGCCAGCAGGCAAACAGAATTGAACACTGAAGCTTTCTTT	CASRQTELNTEAFF
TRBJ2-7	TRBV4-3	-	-	TGCGCCAGCAGCCAAGATCTTGTGGTAAGCTACGAGCAGTACTTC	CASSQDLVVSYEQYF
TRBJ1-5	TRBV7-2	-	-	TGTGCCAGCAGCTTAGCGGGGCCAAGACATAGCAATCAGCCCCAGCATTTT	CASSLAGPRHSNQPQHF
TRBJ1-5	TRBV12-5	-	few	TGTGCTAGTGGCGAACTCCGCAATCAGCCCCAGCATTTT	CASGELRNQPQHF
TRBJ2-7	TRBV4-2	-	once	TGTGCCAGCAGCCAAGATTACGAGCAGTACTTC	CASSQDYEQYF
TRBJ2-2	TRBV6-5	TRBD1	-	TGTGCCAGCTCCGGGACAGGGAACACCGGGGAGCTGTTTTTT	CASSGTGNTGELFF
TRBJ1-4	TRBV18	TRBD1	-	TGTGCCAGCTCACCGGTCAGGGGGCTGGAAAAACTGTTTTTT	CASSPVRGLEKLFF
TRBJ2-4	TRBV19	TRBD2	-	TGTGCCAGTAGTGTAGCGGGTCTAGCCAAAAACATTCAGTACTTC	CASSVAGLAKNIQYF
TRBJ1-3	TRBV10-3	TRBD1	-	TGTGCCATCAGTCTACCGGGACAGGGTGGGTCTGGAAACACCATATATTTT	CAISLPGQGGSGNTIYF
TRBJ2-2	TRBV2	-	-	TGTGCCAGCAGTGAGTGGGGGGCCGGGGAGCTGTTTTTT	CASSEWGAGELFF
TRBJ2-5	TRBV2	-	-	TGTGCCAGCAGTGAAGCGGACGTGACCCAGTACTTC	CASSEADVTQYF